A selection of T cell receptor beta chains follows, all from one sample in a study of shared clonotypes between healthy human individuals. The data were produced by immunoSEQ multiplex PCR, yet TCRdb's version contains in-frame clones alone and is incomplete. The table includes around 300,000 clones, over 75% detected once. The specimen was memory CD8+ T cells sorted from blood. The receptors here all came from a man between 18 and 29 years old in good health. Each CDR3 is given with its conserved first and last residue. D genes are given only for firm matches. Size is stated for part of the rows, as once, few or many counts, or as a class when the clone is expanded.

>-|TRBJ2-1|TRBD1|TRBV5-6
TGTGCCAGCAGCACAACCGGACAGGGGATGGGTTACAATGAGCAGTTCTTC
CASSTTGQGMGYNEQFF
>-|TRBJ1-1|-|TRBV5-1
TGCGCCAGCAGCTTGGGCGGGTGGCCCATGAACACTGAAGCTTTCTTT
CASSLGGWPMNTEAFF
>-|TRBJ2-7|TRBD1|TRBV10-3
TGTGCCATCATGGACAGGGGGAGCTCCTACGAGCAGTACTTC
CAIMDRGSSYEQYF
>-|TRBJ2-2|-|TRBV11-3
TGTGCCAGCAGCTCCCTCACCGGGGAGCTGTTTTTT
CASSSLTGELFF
>-|TRBJ2-7|-|TRBV27
TGTGCCAGCAGTTTAAGGGACCTCGAGCAGTACTTC
CASSLRDLEQYF
>-|TRBJ2-7|TRBD1|TRBV7-8
TGTGCCACCTCAGACAGGGGGTCCTACGAGCAGTACTTC
CATSDRGSYEQYF
>-|TRBJ2-1|TRBD2|TRBV10-3
TGTGCCATCAGTAACCCCGGGACTACAGTAAACAATGAGCAGTTCTTC
CAISNPGTTVNNEQFF
>-|TRBJ2-7|-|TRBV9
TGTGCCAGCAGCGGACAGTCCTCCTACGAGCAGTACTTC
CASSGQSSYEQYF
>-|TRBJ2-5|TRBD1|TRBV7-8
TGTGCCAGCAGCTTACTATGGCCTCCGGGACAGTTCCAAGAGACCCAGTACTTC
CASSLLWPPGQFQETQYF
>-|TRBJ2-1|TRBD2|TRBV5-1
TGCGCCAGCAGCCCAATACTAGCGGGAGGGCCTGTGGATGAGCAGTTCTTC
CASSPILAGGPVDEQFF
>-|TRBJ2-1|-|TRBV27
TGTGCCAGCAGTGGGGGGGCTGAGCAGTTCTTC
CASSGGAEQFF
>-|TRBJ2-7|-|TRBV27
TGTGCCAGCTCCACCACCTACTCCTACGAGCAGTACTTC
CASSTTYSYEQYF
>-|TRBJ2-7|-|TRBV9
TGTGCCAGCAGCGTAGCAAGGGAGTCCTACGAGCAGTACTTC
CASSVARESYEQYF
>-|TRBJ2-7|-|TRBV27
TGTGCCAGCAGTTTCCGGGACAACACCTACGAGCAGTACTTC
CASSFRDNTYEQYF
>-|TRBJ1-6|-|TRBV11-2
TGTGCCAGCAGTTCCAATTACGGGTCACCCCTCCACTTT
CASSSNYGSPLHF
>-|TRBJ1-3|-|TRBV9
TGTGCCAGCAGCGTAGGGGGCTTCGGAAACACCATATATTTT
CASSVGGFGNTIYF
>-|TRBJ2-7|-|TRBV4-1
TGCGCCAGCAGCCAAGTCTTTGGGCTCCTCTACGAGCAGTACTTC
CASSQVFGLLYEQYF
>-|TRBJ2-3|-|TRBV29-1
TGCAGCGCCCGATATTCAAGGGACCAATGGGCTGACACAGATACGCAGTATTTT
CSARYSRDQWADTDTQYF
>-|TRBJ2-3|TRBD2|TRBV7-9
TGTGCCAGCAGCTCCCGGACTAGCGGGGGCCCCACCACAGATACGCAGTATTTT
CASSSRTSGGPTTDTQYF
>once|TRBJ2-1|-|TRBV5-1
TGCGCCAGCAGCCTGCCCCCTTATTACCCCTACAATGAGCAGTTCTTC
CASSLPPYYPYNEQFF
>-|TRBJ2-7|-|TRBV2
TGTGCCAGCAGAACTGGGACAAGGGATCCCGAGCAGTACTTC
CASRTGTRDPEQYF
>many|TRBJ1-1|TRBD1|TRBV27
TGTGCCAGCAGTTTTACCACAGGGGTTGGGAAATCTGAAGCTTTCTTT
CASSFTTGVGKSEAFF
>-|TRBJ2-3|TRBD2|TRBV4-3
TGCGCCAGCAGCCAAGACCCTTTTAGCGGGAGTGGCACAGATACGCAGTATTTT
CASSQDPFSGSGTDTQYF
>medium-sized|TRBJ1-5|-|TRBV4-1
TGCGCCAGCAGCCAAGGACACCATAGCAATCAGCCCCAGCATTTT
CASSQGHHSNQPQHF
>-|TRBJ2-7|-|TRBV5-1
TGCGCCAGCAGCTACGCAACCATAAAAGAAGTTGCGGGCCTCTACGAGCAGTACTTC
CASSYATIKEVAGLYEQYF
>-|TRBJ2-3|-|TRBV28
TGTGCCAGCAGTATGAGATGGGGCACAGATACGCAGTATTTT
CASSMRWGTDTQYF
>-|TRBJ1-2|TRBD1|TRBV7-4
TGTGCCAGCAGCTTAGAAGCCGACAGGGGACCTTTCCTAGAGGGCTACACCTTC
CASSLEADRGPFLEGYTF